This paragraph covers one T cell receptor (beta chain) sequence. This record comes from a study of human T cells and chemical hapten exposure. The overall study: Each patch test put 0.01% DPC on the upper back, and results were read at 6 days. The study enrolled mostly female patients with alopecia areata, totalis or universalis.

TCRdb independently ran MiXCR on the RACE reads; one entry per CDR3 protein. The sample consists of 75,000 to 100,000 distinct CDR3 sequences, around 11% of them appearing once. Time point of the sample: patch test 1, 2 weeks after DPC sensitization. Treatment: therapeutic diphenylcyclopropenone sensitization with weekly scalp DPC. The CDR3 has 14 amino acids. Trimming took 1 base from V and 3 from J, leaving 10 bases between them. This specimen consisted of whole blood, obtained in connection with sensitization to the hapten diphenylcyclopropenone (DPC). This receptor was identified in a woman aged 55-75 years with alopecia areata. Some clones in this sample may be carry-over from other donors' samples. The chain is built from TRBV12-3 or TRBV12-4 and TRBJ2-7, with a possible D match to TRBD1 (5 bases). The CDR3 sequence: CASSLVGRVYEQYF. In nucleotides, the CDR3 is TGTGCCAGCAGTTTAGTGGGCAGGGTCTACGAGCAGTACTTC.